The rows below give T cell receptor beta chains drawn from one sample of a study of technical replicates of blood from several donors. TCRdb keeps only in-frame clones here, not all; method: immunoSEQ multiplex PCR. The sample comprises about 75,000 clones, approximately 96% of which are singletons, and 0.25% to 0.3% rests with the top ten. The sequenced sample was T cells isolated from PBMCs. The receptor source for this set is a human donor in good health. The CDR3 runs from the conserved cysteine through the conserved F or W. D genes are given only for firm matches. The size entry is marked missing in some rows and otherwise reads once, few, many or a size class.

J gene | V gene | clone size | D gene | CDR3 protein | CDR3 DNA
TRBJ1-5 | TRBV7-9 | - | TRBD1 | CASSQTGGLSNQPQHF | TGTGCCAGCAGCCAGACAGGGGGCCTTAGCAATCAGCCCCAGCATTTT
TRBJ2-7 | TRBV7-8 | - | - | CASSPREPYEQYF | TGTGCCAGCAGCCCTAGGGAGCCCTACGAGCAGTACTTC
TRBJ2-2 | TRBV5-4 | - | TRBD2 | CASTQGLAATGELFF | TGTGCCAGCACTCAAGGGCTAGCGGCCACCGGGGAGCTGTTTTTT
TRBJ2-7 | TRBV6-5 | once | TRBD1 | CASGTGQGWGYEQYF | TGTGCCAGCGGGACGGGACAGGGTTGGGGCTACGAGCAGTACTTC
TRBJ1-5 | TRBV7-8 | - | - | CASSSPSVNGNQPQHF | TGTGCCAGCAGCTCCCCATCGGTTAATGGCAATCAGCCCCAGCATTTT
TRBJ1-2 | TRBV27 | - | - | CASSPQGFYGYTF | TGTGCCAGCAGTCCCCAGGGTTTCTATGGCTACACCTTC
TRBJ1-2 | TRBV6-6 | - | - | CASRGDGNYGYTF | TGTGCCAGCAGGGGAGACGGGAACTATGGCTACACCTTC
TRBJ2-1 | TRBV2 | - | TRBD2 | CASKRTSGSNSDEQFF | TGTGCCAGCAAAAGGACTAGCGGGAGTAATTCCGATGAGCAGTTCTTC
TRBJ1-2 | TRBV28 | once | TRBD1 | CASSLPLDRALGGYTF | TGTGCCAGCAGTTTACCCTTGGACAGGGCCTTAGGTGGCTACACCTTC
TRBJ2-1 | TRBV6-6 | - | - | CASSYSPGSHNEQFF | TGTGCCAGCAGTTACTCCCCCGGGAGCCACAATGAGCAGTTCTTC
TRBJ1-1 | TRBV28 | - | - | CASRAYLTAGDTEAFF | TGTGCCAGCCGTGCCTATCTCACGGCGGGGGACACTGAAGCTTTCTTT
TRBJ2-1 | TRBV4-3 | - | - | CASSQVAGNEQFF | TGCGCCAGCAGCCAAGTCGCGGGCAATGAGCAGTTCTTC
TRBJ2-5 | TRBV7-7 | - | - | CASSQGGSQETQYF | TGTGCTAGCAGTCAAGGCGGCTCCCAAGAGACCCAGTACTTC
TRBJ2-7 | TRBV4-3 | - | TRBD2 | CASSQRAGGPYEQYF | TGCGCCAGCAGCCAAAGAGCGGGAGGGCCCTACGAGCAGTACTTC
TRBJ2-3 | TRBV12-5 | - | TRBD2 | CASGFLQREGVDTQYF | TGTGCTAGTGGTTTTCTCCAGCGGGAGGGCGTGGATACGCAGTATTTT
TRBJ2-2 | TRBV19 | - | - | CASSIFFGGFTGELFF | TGTGCCAGTAGTATTTTTTTTGGGGGCTTCACCGGGGAGCTGTTTTTT
TRBJ1-1 | TRBV11-3 | - | TRBD1 | CASSGGQVNTEAFF | TGTGCCAGCAGCGGGGGACAGGTGAACACTGAAGCTTTCTTT
TRBJ1-5 | TRBV29-1 | once | TRBD1 | CSVGTGSNQPQHF | TGCAGCGTCGGGACAGGTAGCAATCAGCCCCAGCATTTT
TRBJ1-4 | TRBV28 | - | - | CASSREGEKLFF | TGTGCCAGCAGTAGGGAGGGCGAAAAACTGTTTTTT
TRBJ2-7 | TRBV5-4 | - | TRBD2 | CASSKPLSGSRSYEQYF | TGTGCCAGCAGCAAGCCCTTAAGCGGGAGTCGTTCCTACGAGCAGTACTTC
TRBJ2-3 | TRBV5-6 | - | TRBD2 | CASTSRGLAGVVNTQYF | TGTGCCAGCACCTCGCGAGGACTAGCGGGAGTCGTGAATACGCAGTATTTT
TRBJ1-5 | TRBV7-2 | - | - | CASSLGETHQPQHF | TGTGCCAGCAGCCTAGGAGAAACTCATCAGCCCCAGCATTTT
TRBJ1-1 | TRBV5-4 | - | - | CASTTDLNTEAFF | TGTGCCAGCACGACGGACTTGAACACTGAAGCTTTCTTT
TRBJ2-5 | TRBV5-1 | - | - | CASSLPSAKETQYF | TGCGCCAGCAGCTTACCCAGCGCAAAAGAGACCCAGTACTTC
TRBJ1-1 | TRBV19 | - | - | CASSIQGTSNTEAFF | TGTGCCAGTAGTATACAGGGCACATCGAACACTGAAGCTTTCTTT
TRBJ1-1 | TRBV2 | - | - | CASSVWAEAFF | TGTGCCAGCAGTGTTTGGGCAGAAGCTTTCTTT
TRBJ2-1 | TRBV4-2 | - | TRBD2 | CASSLNPRLATFEEQFF | TGTGCCAGCAGTCTCAACCCCCGACTAGCGACCTTTGAGGAGCAGTTCTTC
TRBJ2-3 | TRBV12-5 | - | - | CASGLVGVTDTQYF | TGTGCTAGTGGTTTGGTAGGGGTCACAGATACGCAGTATTTT
TRBJ2-5 | TRBV27 | - | - | CASSPGERETQYF | TGTGCCAGCAGTCCGGGGGAGAGGGAGACCCAGTACTTC
TRBJ2-5 | TRBV2 | - | TRBD2 | CASSEPSGRETQYF | TGTGCCAGCAGTGAGCCTAGCGGGAGGGAGACCCAGTACTTC
TRBJ1-5 | TRBV5-4 | - | - | CASSLDHSQPQHF | TGTGCCAGCAGCTTGGACCACTCTCAGCCCCAGCATTTT
TRBJ1-2 | TRBV4-2 | - | TRBD1 | CASSQYWTGNYGYTF | TGTGCCAGCAGCCAATATTGGACAGGAAACTATGGCTACACCTTC
TRBJ2-7 | TRBV10-3 | - | TRBD2 | CAIRAGLAYEQYF | TGTGCCATCAGGGCGGGACTAGCCTACGAGCAGTACTTC
TRBJ2-2 | TRBV4-1 | - | TRBD2 | CASSQEAGEIGELFF | TGCGCCAGCAGCCAAGAGGCGGGAGAGATCGGGGAGCTGTTTTTT
TRBJ2-7 | TRBV7-2 | - | TRBD2 | CASLAGVPYEQYF | TGTGCCAGCCTAGCGGGAGTGCCCTACGAGCAGTACTTC
TRBJ1-1 | TRBV19 | - | TRBD1 | CASSMAGGLFTEAFF | TGTGCCAGTAGTATGGCAGGGGGCTTATTCACTGAAGCTTTCTTT
TRBJ1-5 | TRBV30 | - | TRBD1 | CAWNIGTGLQPQHF | TGTGCCTGGAACATCGGGACAGGGCTACAGCCCCAGCATTTT
TRBJ1-5 | TRBV19 | once | - | CASSMGVQPQHF | TGTGCCAGTAGTATGGGAGTGCAGCCCCAGCATTTT
TRBJ2-1 | TRBV7-7 | - | TRBD2 | CASSLAAGDISNEQFF | TGTGCTAGCAGCTTAGCAGCGGGAGACATAAGTAATGAGCAGTTCTTC
TRBJ1-1 | TRBV6-1 | - | - | CASSEGLYTEAFF | TGTGCCAGCAGTGAGGGGCTGTACACTGAAGCTTTCTTT
TRBJ1-2 | TRBV5-6 | - | - | CASSLAGYGYTF | TGTGCCAGCAGCCTTGCAGGGTATGGCTACACCTTC
TRBJ2-5 | TRBV2 | - | TRBD2 | CASSWTSLQETQYF | TGTGCCAGCAGTTGGACTAGCCTACAAGAGACCCAGTACTTC
TRBJ2-7 | TRBV29-1 | once | TRBD2 | CSVAGRAGNEQYF | TGCAGCGTTGCCGGGAGGGCGGGGAACGAGCAGTACTTC
TRBJ2-7 | TRBV9 | - | - | CASSMGPDYEQYF | TGTGCCAGCAGCATGGGGCCCGACTACGAGCAGTACTTC
TRBJ1-1 | TRBV6-1 | - | - | CASSEYRDTEAFF | TGTGCCAGCAGTGAATACAGGGACACTGAAGCTTTCTTT
TRBJ1-4 | TRBV5-8 | - | TRBD1 | CASSARGLGLFF | TGTGCCAGCAGCGCAAGGGGGCTCGGACTGTTTTTT
TRBJ2-1 | TRBV30 | - | - | CAWSGRASGRRGHEQFF | -
TRBJ2-7 | TRBV9 | - | TRBD2 | CASSVGGTSAYEQYF | TGTGCCAGCAGCGTAGGGGGGACTAGCGCCTACGAGCAGTACTTC